This TCR beta chain was recovered during a study of blood T cell repertoires in COVID-19. Germline-derived CDR1 and CDR2 are WSHSY and SAAADI. V was clipped by 2 bases and J by 7 bases, with 12 bases between them. This CDR3 is 14 amino acids long. TCRdb keeps only in-frame clones here, not all; method: immunoSEQ multiplex PCR. The sample holds 350,000 to 500,000 clones, around 90% seen once. One Seattle source followed patients from active infection through their disease course. Sequenced material: peripheral blood. The TCR comes from a man aged 18 to 29 with COVID-19, enrolled during active disease. The chain recombines TRBV10-2 with TRBJ1-5; TRBD1 might be the D (6 bases). CDR3 in amino acids: CASSETGLGQPQHF. In DNA, the CDR3 is TGCGCCAGCAGTGAGACAGGGCTCGGACAGCCCCAGCATTTT.